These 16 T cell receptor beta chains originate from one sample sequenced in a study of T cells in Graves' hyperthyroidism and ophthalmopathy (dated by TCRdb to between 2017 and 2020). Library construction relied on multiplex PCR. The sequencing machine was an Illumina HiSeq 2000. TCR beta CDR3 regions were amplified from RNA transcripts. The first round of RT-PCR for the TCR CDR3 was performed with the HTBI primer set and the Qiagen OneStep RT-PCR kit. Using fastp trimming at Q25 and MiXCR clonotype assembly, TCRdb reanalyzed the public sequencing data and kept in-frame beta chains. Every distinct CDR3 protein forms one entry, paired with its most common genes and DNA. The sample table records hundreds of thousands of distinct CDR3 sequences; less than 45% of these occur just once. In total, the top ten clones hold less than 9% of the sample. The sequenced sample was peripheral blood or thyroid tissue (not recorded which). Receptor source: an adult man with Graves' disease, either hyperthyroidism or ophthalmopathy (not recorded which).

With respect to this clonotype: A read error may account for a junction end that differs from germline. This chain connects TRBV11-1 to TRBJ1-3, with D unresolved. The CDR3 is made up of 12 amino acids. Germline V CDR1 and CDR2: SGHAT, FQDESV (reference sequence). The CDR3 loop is CASGFSGNTIYF. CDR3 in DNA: TGTGCCAGCGGCTTCTCTGGAAACACCATATATTTT. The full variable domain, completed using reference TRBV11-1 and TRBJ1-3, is EAEVAQSPRYKITEKSQAVAFWCDPISGHATLYWYRQILGQGPELLVQFQDESVVDDSQLPKDRFSAERLKGVDSTLKIQPAELGDSAMYLCASGFSGNTIYFGEGSWLTVV.

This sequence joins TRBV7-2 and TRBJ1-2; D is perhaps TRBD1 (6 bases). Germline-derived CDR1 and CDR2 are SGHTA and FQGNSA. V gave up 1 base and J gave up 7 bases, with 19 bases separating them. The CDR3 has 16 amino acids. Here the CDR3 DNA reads TGTGCCAGCAGCTTAGATTTCACAGGGACGATCACTGGCTACACCTTC. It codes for CASSLDFTGTITGYTF.

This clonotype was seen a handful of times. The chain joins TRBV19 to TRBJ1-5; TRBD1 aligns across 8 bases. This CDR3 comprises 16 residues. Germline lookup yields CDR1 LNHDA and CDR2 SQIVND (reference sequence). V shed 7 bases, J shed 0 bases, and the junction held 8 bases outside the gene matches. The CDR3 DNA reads TGTGCCAGTACTCTACAGGGGGACTATAGCAATCAGCCCCAGCATTTT. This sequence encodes CASTLQGDYSNQPQHF.

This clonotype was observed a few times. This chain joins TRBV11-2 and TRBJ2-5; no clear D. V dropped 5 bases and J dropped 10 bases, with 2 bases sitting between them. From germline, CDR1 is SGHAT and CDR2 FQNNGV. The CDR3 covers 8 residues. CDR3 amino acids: CASSLQYF. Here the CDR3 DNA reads TGTGCCAGCAGCCTCCAGTACTTC.

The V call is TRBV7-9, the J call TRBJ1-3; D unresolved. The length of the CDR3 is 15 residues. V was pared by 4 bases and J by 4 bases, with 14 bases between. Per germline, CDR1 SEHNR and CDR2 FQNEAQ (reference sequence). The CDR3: CASSSPLGSGNTIYF. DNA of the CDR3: TGTGCCAGCAGCTCACCCCTAGGGTCCGGAAACACCATATATTTT. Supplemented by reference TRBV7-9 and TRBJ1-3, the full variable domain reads DTGVSQNPRHKITKRGQNVTFRCDPISEHNRLYWYRQTLGQGPEFLTYFQNEAQLEKSRLLSDRFSAERPKGSFSTLEIQRTEQGDSAMYLCASSSPLGSGNTIYFGEGSWLTVV.

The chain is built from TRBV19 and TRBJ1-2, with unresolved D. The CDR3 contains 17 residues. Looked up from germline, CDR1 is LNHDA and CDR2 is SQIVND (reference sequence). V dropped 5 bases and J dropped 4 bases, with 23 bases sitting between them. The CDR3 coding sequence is TGTGCCAGTAGTGCTCCCGGTGGCAGCACCCCTCTCTATGGCTACACCTTC. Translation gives CASSAPGGSTPLYGYTF.

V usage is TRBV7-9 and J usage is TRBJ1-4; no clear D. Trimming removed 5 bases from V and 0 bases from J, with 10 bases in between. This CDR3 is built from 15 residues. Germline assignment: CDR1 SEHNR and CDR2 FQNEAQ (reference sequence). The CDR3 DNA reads TGTGCCAGCAGCCGGGAGCCCGCAACTAATGAAAAACTGTTTTTT. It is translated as CASSREPATNEKLFF.

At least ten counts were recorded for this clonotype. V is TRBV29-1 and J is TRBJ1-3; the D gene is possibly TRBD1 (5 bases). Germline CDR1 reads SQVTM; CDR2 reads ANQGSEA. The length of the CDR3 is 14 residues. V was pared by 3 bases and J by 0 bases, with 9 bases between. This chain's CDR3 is CSVEAGRSGNTIYF. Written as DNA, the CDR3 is TGCAGCGTTGAGGCGGGACGCTCTGGAAACACCATATATTTT. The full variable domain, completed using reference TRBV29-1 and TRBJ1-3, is SAVISQKPSRDICQRGTSLTIQCQVDSQVTMMFWYRQQPGQSLTLIATANQGSEATYESGFVIDKFPISRPNLTFSTLTVSNMSPEDSSIYLCSVEAGRSGNTIYFGEGSWLTVV.

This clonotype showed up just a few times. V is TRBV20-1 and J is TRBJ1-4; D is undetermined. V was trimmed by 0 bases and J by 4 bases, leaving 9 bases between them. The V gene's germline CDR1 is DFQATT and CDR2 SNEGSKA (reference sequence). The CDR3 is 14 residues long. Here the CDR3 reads CSARDRLSNEKLFF. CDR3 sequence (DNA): TGCAGTGCTAGAGATCGACTGAGTAATGAAAAACTGTTTTTT.

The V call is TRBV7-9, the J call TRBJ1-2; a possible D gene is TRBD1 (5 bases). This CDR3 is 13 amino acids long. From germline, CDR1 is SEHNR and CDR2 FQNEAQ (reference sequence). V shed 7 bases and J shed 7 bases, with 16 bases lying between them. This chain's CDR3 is CASNLEGSGGYTF. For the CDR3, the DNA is TGTGCCAGCAACCTTGAGGGGTCGGGTGGCTACACCTTC.

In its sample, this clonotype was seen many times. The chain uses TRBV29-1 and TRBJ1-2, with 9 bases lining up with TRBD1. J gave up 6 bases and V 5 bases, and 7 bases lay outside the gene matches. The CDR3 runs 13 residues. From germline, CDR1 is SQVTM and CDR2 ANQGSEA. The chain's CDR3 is CSVSRTGVHGYTF. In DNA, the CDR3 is TGCAGCGTTTCCCGGACAGGGGTACATGGCTACACCTTC.

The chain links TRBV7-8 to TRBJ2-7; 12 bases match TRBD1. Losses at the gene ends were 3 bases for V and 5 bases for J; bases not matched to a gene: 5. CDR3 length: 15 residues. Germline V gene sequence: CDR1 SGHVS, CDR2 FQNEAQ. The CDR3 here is CASSLGDRGLHEQYF. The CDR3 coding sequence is TGTGCCAGCAGCTTGGGGGACAGGGGGCTTCACGAGCAGTACTTC.

The CDR3 protein is CAWNGQSSGNTIYF. DNA of the CDR3: TGTGCCTGGAATGGACAGAGCTCTGGAAACACCATATATTTT. This sequence joins TRBV19 and TRBJ1-3, with D perhaps TRBD1 (6 bases). V dropped 11 bases and J dropped 0 bases, with 14 bases sitting between them. Germline loops: CDR1 LNHDA, CDR2 SQIVND (reference sequence). This CDR3 is built from 14 residues.

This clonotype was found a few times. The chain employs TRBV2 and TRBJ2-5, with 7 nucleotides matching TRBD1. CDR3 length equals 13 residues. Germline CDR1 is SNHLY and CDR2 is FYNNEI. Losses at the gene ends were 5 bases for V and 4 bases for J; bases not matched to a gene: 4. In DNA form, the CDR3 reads TGTGCCAGCAGTAGTCACAGGGGAGAGACCCAGTACTTC. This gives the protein CASSSHRGETQYF.

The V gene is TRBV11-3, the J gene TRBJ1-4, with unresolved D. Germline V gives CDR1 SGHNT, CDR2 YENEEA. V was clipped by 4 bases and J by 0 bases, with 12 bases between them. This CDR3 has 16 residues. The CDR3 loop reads CASSSPGDATNEKLFF. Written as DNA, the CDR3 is TGTGCCAGCAGCTCCCCAGGAGATGCAACTAATGAAAAACTGTTTTTT.

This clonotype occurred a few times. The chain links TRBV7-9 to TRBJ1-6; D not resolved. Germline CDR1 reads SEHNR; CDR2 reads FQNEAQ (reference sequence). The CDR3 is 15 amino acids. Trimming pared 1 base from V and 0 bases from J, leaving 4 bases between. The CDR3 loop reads CASSLGLSYNSPLHF. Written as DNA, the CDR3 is TGTGCCAGCAGCTTAGGACTCTCCTATAATTCACCCCTCCACTTT. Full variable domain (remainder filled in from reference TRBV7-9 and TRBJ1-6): DTGVSQNPRHKITKRGQNVTFRCDPISEHNRLYWYRQTLGQGPEFLTYFQNEAQLEKSRLLSDRFSAERPKGSFSTLEIQRTEQGDSAMYLCASSLGLSYNSPLHFGNGTRLTVT.